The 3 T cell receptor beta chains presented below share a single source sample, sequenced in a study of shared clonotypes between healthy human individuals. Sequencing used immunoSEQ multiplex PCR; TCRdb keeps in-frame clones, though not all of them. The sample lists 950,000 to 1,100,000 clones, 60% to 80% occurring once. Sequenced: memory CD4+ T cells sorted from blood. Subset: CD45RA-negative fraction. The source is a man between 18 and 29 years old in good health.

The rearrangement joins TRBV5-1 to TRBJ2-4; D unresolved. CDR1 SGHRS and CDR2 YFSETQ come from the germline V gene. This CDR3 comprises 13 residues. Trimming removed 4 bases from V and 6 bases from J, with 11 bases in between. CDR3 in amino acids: CASSPTDLNIQYF. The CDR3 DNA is TGCGCCAGCAGCCCAACCGACCTAAACATTCAGTACTTC.

The CDR3 region has the DNA TGTGCCAGCAGCCCAGCGCGCCCGCAGTATTTT. Protein sequence: CASSPARPQYF. The gene calls are TRBV7-9 and TRBJ2-3; D is undetermined. This CDR3 comprises 11 residues. The ends were cut back, 5 bases at V and 10 bases at J, with 10 bases in the middle. Germline values: CDR1 SEHNR, CDR2 FQNEAQ (reference sequence). Full variable domain (remainder filled in from reference TRBV7-9 and TRBJ2-3): DTGVSQNPRHKITKRGQNVTFRCDPISEHNRLYWYRQTLGQGPEFLTYFQNEAQLEKSRLLSDRFSAERPKGSFSTLEIQRTEQGDSAMYLCASSPARPQYFGPGTRLTVL.

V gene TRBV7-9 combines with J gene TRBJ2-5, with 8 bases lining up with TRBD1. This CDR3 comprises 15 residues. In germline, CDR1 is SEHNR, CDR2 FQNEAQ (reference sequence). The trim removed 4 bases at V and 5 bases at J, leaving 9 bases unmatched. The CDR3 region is CASSSGQGPLETQYF. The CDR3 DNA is TGTGCCAGCAGCTCCGGACAGGGACCCCTGGAGACCCAGTACTTC.